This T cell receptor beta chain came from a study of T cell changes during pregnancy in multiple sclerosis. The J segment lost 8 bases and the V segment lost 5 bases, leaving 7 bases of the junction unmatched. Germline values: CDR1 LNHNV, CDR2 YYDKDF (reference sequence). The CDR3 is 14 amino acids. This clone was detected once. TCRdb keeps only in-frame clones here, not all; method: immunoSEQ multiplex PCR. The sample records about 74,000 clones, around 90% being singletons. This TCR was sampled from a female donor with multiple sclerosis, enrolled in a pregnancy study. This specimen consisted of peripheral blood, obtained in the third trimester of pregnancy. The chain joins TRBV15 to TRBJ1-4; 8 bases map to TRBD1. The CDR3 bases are TGTGCCACCAGCCCAGGGGGCGTAGAAGAAAAACTGTTTTTT. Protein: CATSPGGVEEKLFF.